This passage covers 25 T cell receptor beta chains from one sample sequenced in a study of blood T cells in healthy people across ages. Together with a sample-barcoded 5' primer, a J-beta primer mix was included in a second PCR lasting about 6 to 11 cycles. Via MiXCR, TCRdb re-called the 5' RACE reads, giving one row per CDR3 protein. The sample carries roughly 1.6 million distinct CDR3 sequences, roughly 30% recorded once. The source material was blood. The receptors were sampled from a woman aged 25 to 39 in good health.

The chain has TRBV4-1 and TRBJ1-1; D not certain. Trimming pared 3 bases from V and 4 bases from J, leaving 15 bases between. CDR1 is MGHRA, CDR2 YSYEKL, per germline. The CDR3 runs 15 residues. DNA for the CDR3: TGCGCCAGCAGCCATACCACGATATGGGGCACTGAAGCTTTCTTT. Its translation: CASSHTTIWGTEAFF.

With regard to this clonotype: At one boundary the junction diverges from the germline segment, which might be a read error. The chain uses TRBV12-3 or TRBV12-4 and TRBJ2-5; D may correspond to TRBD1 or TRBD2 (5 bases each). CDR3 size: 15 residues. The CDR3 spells CASSPPGFGQEAQYF. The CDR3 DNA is TGTGCCAGCAGTCCGCCGGGGTTTGGACAAGAGGCCCAGTACTTC.

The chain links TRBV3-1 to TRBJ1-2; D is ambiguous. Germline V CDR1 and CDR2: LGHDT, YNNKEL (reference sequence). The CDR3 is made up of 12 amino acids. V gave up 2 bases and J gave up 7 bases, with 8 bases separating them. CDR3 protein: CASSQPGSGYTF. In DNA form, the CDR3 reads TGTGCCAGCAGCCAACCCGGAAGTGGCTACACCTTC.

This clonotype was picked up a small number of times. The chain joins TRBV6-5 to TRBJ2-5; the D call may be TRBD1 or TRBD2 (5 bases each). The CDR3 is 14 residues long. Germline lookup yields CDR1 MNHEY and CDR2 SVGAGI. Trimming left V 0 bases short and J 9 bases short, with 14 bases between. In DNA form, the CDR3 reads TGTGCCAGCAGTTACTCGGCAGGGTGGAGGTCCCAGTACTTC. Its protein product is CASSYSAGWRSQYF.

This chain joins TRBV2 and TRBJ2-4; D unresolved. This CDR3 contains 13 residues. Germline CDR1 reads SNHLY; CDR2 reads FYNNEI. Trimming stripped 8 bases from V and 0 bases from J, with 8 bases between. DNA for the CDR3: TGTGCCAGCCGAGAACTAGCCAAAAACATTCAGTACTTC. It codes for CASRELAKNIQYF.

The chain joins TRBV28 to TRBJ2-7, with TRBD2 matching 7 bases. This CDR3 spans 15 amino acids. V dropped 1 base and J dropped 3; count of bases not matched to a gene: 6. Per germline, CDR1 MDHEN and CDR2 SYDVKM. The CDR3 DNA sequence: TGTGCCAGCAGTTTATACCCGGGAGGCCACTACGAGCAGTACTTC. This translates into CASSLYPGGHYEQYF.

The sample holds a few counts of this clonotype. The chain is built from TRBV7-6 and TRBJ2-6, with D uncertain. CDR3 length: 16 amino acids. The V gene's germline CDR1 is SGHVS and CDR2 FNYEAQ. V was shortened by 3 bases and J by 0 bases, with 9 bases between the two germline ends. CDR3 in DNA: TGTGCCAGCAGCTTGGCCCAGGCCTCTGGGGCCAACGTCCTGACTTTC. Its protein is CASSLAQASGANVLTF. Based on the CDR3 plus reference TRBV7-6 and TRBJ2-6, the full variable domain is GAGVSQSPRYKVTKRGQDVALRCDPISGHVSLYWYRQALGQGPEFLTYFNYEAQQDKSGLPNDRFSAERPEGSISTLTIQRTEQRDSAMYRCASSLAQASGANVLTFGAGSRLTVL.

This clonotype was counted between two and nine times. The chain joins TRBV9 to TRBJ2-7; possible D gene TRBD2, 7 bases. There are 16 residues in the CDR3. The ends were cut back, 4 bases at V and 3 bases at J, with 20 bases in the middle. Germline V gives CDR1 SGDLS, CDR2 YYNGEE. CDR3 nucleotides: TGTGCCAGCAGCAAGTACGCGGGGGCTGTTGACTACGAGCAGTACTTC. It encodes CASSKYAGAVDYEQYF.

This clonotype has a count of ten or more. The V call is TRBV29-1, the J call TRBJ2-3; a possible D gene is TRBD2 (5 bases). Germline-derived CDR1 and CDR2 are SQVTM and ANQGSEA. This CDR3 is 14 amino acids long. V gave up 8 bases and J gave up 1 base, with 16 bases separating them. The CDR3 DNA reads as TGCAGCACATCCGGGGTTTTTGGCACAGATACGCAGTATTTT. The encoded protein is CSTSGVFGTDTQYF.

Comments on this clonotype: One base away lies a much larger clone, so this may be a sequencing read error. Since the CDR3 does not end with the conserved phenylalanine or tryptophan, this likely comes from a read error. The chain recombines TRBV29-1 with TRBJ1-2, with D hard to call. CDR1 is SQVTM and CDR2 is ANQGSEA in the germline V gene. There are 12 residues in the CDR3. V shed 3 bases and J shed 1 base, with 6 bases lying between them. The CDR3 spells CSVEDHNYGYTC. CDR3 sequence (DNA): TGCAGCGTTGAGGACCATAACTATGGCTACACCTGC.

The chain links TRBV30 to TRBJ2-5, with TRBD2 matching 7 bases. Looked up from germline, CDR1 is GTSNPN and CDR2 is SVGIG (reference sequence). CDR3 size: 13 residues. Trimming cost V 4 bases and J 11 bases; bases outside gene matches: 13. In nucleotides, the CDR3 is TGTGCCTGGATGGAGCTAGCGGACTACGAACAGTACTTC. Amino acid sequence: CAWMELADYEQYF.

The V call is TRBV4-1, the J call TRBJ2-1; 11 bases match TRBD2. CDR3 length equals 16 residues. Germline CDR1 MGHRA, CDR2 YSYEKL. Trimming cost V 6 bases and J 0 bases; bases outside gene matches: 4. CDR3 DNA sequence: TGCGCCAGCAGACGGACTAGCGGGTCCTCCTACAATGAGCAGTTCTTC. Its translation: CASRRTSGSSYNEQFF.

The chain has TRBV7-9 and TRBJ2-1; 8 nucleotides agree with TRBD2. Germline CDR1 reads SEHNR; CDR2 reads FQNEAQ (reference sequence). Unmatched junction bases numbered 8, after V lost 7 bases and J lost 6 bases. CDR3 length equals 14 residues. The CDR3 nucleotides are TGTGCCAGCACCGGGGGGGGAGAGGGCAATGAGCAGTTCTTC. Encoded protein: CASTGGGEGNEQFF.

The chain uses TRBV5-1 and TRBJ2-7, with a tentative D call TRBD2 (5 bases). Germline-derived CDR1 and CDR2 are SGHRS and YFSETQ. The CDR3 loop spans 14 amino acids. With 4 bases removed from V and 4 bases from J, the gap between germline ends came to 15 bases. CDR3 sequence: CASSRDRRGYEQYF. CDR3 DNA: TGCGCCAGCAGCCGGGATCGGCGAGGGTACGAGCAGTACTTC.

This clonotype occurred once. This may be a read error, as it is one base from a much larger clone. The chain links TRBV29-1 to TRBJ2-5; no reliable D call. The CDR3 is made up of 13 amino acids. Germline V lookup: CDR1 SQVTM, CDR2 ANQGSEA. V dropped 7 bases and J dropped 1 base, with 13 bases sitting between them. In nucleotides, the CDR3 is TGCAGCGCCTTACGGGCGGTCCAAGAGACCCAGTACTTC. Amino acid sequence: CSALRAVQETQYF.

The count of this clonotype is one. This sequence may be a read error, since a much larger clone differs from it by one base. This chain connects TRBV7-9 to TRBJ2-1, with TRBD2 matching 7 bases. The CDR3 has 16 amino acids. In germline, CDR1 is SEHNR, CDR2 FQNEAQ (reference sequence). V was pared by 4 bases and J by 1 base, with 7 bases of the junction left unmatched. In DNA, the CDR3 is TGTGCCAGCAGCTCACCCGCTAGCGGTTCCTACAATGAGCAGTTCTTC. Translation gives CASSSPASGSYNEQFF.

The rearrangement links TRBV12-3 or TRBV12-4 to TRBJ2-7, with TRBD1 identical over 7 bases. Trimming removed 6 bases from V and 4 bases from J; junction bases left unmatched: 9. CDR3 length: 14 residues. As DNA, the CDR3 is TGTGCCAGCAGCTCTGACAGGGTTATTTACGAGCAGTACTTC. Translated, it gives CASSSDRVIYEQYF.

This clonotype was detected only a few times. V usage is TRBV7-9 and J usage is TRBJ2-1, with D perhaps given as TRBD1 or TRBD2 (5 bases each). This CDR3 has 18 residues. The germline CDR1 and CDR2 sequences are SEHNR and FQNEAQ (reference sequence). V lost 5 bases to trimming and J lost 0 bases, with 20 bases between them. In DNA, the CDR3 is TGTGCCAGCAGCCAAACCGGGACGGCCTTTAGCTCCTACAATGAGCAGTTCTTC. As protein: CASSQTGTAFSSYNEQFF.

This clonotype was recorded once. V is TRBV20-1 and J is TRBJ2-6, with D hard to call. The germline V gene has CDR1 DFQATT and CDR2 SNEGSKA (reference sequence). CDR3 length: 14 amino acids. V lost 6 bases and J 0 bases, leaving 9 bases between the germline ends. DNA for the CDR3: TGCAGTGCCCGACAAGACTCTGGGGCCAACGTCCTGACTTTC. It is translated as CSARQDSGANVLTF.

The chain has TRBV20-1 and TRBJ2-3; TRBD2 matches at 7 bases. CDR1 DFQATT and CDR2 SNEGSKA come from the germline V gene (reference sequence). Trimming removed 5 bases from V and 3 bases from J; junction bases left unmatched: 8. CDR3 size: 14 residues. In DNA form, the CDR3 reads TGCAGTGCTTTAGGGAGGGCGAGAACAGATACGCAGTATTTT. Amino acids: CSALGRARTDTQYF.

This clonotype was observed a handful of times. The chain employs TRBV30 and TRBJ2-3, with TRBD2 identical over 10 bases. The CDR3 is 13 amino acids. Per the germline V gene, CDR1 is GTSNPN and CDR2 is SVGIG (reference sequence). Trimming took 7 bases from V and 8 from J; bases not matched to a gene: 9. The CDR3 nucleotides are TGTGCCTCCCGAGCGGGGGGGCAAGGTACGCAGTATTTT. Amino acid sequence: CASRAGGQGTQYF. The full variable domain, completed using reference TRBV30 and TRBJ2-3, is SQTIHQWPATLVQPVGSPLSLECTVEGTSNPNLYWYRQAAGRGLQLLFYSVGIGQISSEVPQNLSASRPQDRQFILSSKKLLLSDSGFYLCASRAGGQGTQYFGPGTRLTVL.

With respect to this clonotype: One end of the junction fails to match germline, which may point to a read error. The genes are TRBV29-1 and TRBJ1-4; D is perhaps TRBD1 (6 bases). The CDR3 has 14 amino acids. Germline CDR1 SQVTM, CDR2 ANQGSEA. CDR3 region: CSVGGAATNEKLFF. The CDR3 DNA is TGCAGCGTGGGGGGGGCGGCAACCAATGAAAAACTGTTTTTT.

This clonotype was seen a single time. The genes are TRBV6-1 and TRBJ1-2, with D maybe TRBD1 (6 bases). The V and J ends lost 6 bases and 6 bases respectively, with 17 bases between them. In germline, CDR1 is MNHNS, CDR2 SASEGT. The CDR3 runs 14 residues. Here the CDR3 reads CASREKGRGHGYTF. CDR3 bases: TGTGCCAGCAGGGAAAAGGGCAGGGGCCATGGCTACACCTTC.

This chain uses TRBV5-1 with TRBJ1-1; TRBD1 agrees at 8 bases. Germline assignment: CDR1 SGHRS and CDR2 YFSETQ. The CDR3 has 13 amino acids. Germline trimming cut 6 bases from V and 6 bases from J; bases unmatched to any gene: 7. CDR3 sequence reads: CASNSGGEAEAFF. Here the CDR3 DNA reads TGCGCCAGCAATTCAGGGGGCGAGGCTGAAGCTTTCTTT.

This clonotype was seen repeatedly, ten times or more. DNA for the CDR3: TGCGCCAGCAGCTCGATCCGAACTGAAGCTTTCTTT. Translating gives CASSSIRTEAFF. The V gene is TRBV4-1, the J gene TRBJ1-1; D call uncertain. The V gene's germline CDR1 is MGHRA and CDR2 YSYEKL. V lost 5 bases and J lost 5, with 9 bases in between. This CDR3 is built from 12 residues.